This TCR beta chain was captured in a study of shared clonotypes between healthy human individuals. In the study overall: Researchers assigned three CD4 naive, three CD4 memory, two CD8 naive and one CD8 memory plate to each donor.

Sequencing was performed with immunoSEQ multiplex PCR; in TCRdb, only in-frame clones are kept and a portion is missing. Here the sample spans 950,000 to 1,100,000 clones, about 77% being singletons. V lost 7 bases, J lost 9 bases, and 13 bases lay in between. CDR1 and CDR2 (germline): MDHEN, SYDVKM. This CDR3 comprises 12 residues. Donors, without exception, were Caucasian adults residing in Nashville, Tennessee. Overall study findings and caveats: Generally, estimated richness proved larger in naive subsets than it did in memory subsets.

Comments on this clone: Its antigen is as yet unknown.

Sequences were obtained from memory CD4+ T cells sorted from blood. Regarding subset: CD45RA-negative fraction. The chain has TRBV28 and TRBJ2-1; possibly TRBD1 or TRBD2 for D (7 bases each). The clonotype originates from a man younger than 35 in good health. CDR3 residues: CASTAGGGEQFF. DNA for the CDR3: TGTGCCAGCACCGCAGGGGGGGGTGAGCAGTTCTTC.